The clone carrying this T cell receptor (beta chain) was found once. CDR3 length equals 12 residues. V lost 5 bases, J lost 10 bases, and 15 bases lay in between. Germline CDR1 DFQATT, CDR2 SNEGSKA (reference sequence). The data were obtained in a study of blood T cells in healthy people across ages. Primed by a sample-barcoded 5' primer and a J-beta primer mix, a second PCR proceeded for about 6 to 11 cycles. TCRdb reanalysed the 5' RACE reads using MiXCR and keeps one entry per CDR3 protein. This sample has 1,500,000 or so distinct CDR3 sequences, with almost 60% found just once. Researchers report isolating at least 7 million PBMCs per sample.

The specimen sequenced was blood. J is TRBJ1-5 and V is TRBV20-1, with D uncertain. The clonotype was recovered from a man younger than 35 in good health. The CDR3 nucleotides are TGCAGTGCTCTATCCAGTGTCGGACCCCAGCATTTT. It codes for CSALSSVGPQHF.